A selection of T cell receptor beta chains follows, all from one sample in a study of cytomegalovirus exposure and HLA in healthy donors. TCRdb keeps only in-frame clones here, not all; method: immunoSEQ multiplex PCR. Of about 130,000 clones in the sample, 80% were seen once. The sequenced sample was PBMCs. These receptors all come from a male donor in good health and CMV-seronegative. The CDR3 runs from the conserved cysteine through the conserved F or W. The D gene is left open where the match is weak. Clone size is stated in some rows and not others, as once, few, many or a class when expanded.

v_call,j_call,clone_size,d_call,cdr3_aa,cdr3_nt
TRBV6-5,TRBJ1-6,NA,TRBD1,CASRGQGTRNSPLHF,TGTGCCAGCAGGGGACAGGGGACGAGGAATTCACCCCTCCACTTT
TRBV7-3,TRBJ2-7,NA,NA,CASSPENRVGGEQYF,TGTGCCAGCAGCCCAGAAAACAGGGTTGGGGGCGAGCAGTACTTC
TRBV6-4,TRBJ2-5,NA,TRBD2,CASSAIAGGQETQYF,TGTGCCAGCAGTGCCATAGCGGGGGGGCAAGAGACCCAGTACTTC
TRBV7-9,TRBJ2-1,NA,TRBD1,CASRPTTGSSYNEQFF,TGTGCCAGCAGACCCACGACAGGGAGCTCCTACAATGAGCAGTTCTTC
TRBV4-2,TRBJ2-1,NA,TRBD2,CASSQVGTSGGTYNEQFF,TGTGCCAGCAGCCAAGTCGGGACTAGCGGGGGGACCTACAATGAGCAGTTCTTC
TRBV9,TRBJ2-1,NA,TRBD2,CASSSHGGGKTYNEQFF,TGTGCCAGCAGCTCCCACGGCGGGGGGAAGACCTACAATGAGCAGTTCTTC
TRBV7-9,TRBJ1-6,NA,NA,CASTERENSPLHF,TGTGCCAGCACAGAGCGGGAAAATTCACCCCTCCACTTT
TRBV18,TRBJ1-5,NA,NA,CASTPEGSNQPQHF,TGTGCCAGCACACCCGAGGGTAGCAATCAGCCCCAGCATTTT
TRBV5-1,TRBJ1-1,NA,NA,CASSLEGGGEAFF,TGCGCCAGCAGCTTGGAAGGGGGGGGCGAAGCTTTCTTT
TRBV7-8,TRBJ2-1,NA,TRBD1,CASSLGQGSGDEQFF,TGTGCCAGCAGCTTAGGACAGGGGTCGGGGGATGAGCAGTTCTTC
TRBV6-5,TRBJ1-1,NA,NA,CASSYSEADTEAFF,TGTGCCAGCAGTTACTCGGAAGCGGACACTGAAGCTTTCTTT
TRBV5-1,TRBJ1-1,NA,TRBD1,CASSQGQGAMKAFF,TGCGCCAGCAGCCAGGGACAGGGGGCTATGAAAGCTTTCTTT
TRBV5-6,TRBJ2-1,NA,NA,CASSLVGSGRPHNEQFF,TGTGCCAGCAGCTTGGTGGGTAGCGGAAGGCCCCACAATGAGCAGTTCTTC
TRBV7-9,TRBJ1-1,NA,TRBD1,CASSTRDSLNTEAFF,TGTGCCAGCAGCACCAGGGACAGTTTGAACACTGAAGCTTTCTTT
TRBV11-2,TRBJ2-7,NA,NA,CASSLGFSGLSYEQYF,TGTGCCAGCAGCCTGGGTTTTAGCGGCTTGTCCTACGAGCAGTACTTC
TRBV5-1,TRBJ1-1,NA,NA,CASTTMGGTEAFF,TGCGCCAGCACGACTATGGGTGGCACTGAAGCTTTCTTT
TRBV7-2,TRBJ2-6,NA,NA,CASSPRAGANVLTF,TGTGCCAGCAGCCCCCGCGCCGGGGCCAACGTCCTGACTTTC
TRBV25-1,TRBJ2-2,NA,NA,CASSVGFGELFF,TGTGCCAGCAGTGTCGGTTTCGGGGAGCTGTTTTTT
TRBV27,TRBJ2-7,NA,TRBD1,CASTKRTQPGQGYEQYF,TGTGCCAGCACTAAGAGGACCCAACCGGGACAGGGCTACGAGCAGTACTTC
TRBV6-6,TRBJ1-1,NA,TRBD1,CASSYSQGAFEAFF,TGTGCCAGCAGTTACTCACAGGGGGCTTTTGAAGCTTTCTTT
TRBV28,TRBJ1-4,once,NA,CAGRGSGKLFF,TGTGCCGGCAGGGGTTCGGGAAAACTGTTTTTT
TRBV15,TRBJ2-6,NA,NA,CATSRGQTGANVLTF,TGTGCCACCAGCAGAGGGCAGACTGGGGCCAACGTCCTGACTTTC
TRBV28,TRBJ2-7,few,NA,CASPFGSGAYEQYF,TGTGCCAGCCCATTTGGGTCAGGGGCGTACGAGCAGTACTTC
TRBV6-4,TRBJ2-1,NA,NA,CASSDEVYNEQFF,TGTGCCAGCAGTGACGAGGTCTACAATGAGCAGTTCTTC
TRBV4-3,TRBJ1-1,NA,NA,CASSLHTRNTEAFF,TGCGCCAGCAGCCTCCACACAAGAAACACTGAAGCTTTCTTT
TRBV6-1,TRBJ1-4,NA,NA,CASSPGTRGEKLFF,TGTGCCAGCAGTCCCGGGACTCGGGGGGAAAAACTGTTTTTT
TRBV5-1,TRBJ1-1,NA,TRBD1,CASSTDRVNTEAFF,TGCGCCAGCAGCACCGACAGGGTGAACACTGAAGCTTTCTTT
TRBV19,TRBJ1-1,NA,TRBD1,CASSDPGQAIAAFF,TGTGCCAGTAGCGACCCGGGACAGGCGATCGCGGCTTTCTTT